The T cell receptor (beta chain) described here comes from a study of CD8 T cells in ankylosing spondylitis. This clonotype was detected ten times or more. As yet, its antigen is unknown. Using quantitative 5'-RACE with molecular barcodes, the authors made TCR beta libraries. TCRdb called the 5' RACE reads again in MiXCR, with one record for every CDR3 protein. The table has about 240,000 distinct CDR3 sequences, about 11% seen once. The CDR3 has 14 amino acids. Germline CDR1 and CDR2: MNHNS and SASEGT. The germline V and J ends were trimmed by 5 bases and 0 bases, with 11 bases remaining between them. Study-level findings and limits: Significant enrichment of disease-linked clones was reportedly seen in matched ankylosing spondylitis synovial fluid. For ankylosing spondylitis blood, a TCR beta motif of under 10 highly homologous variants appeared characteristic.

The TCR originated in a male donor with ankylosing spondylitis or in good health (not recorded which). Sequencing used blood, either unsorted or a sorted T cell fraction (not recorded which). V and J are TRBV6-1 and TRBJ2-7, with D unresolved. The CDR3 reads CASSRSVNSYEQYF. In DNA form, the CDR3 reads TGTGCCAGCAGTAGATCAGTAAACTCCTACGAGCAGTACTTC.